These T cell receptor beta chains were read from a single sample in a study of a mutant IDH1 vaccine in newly diagnosed glioma. Sequenced by immunoSEQ multiplex PCR; TCRdb stores in-frame clones only, minus some. The sample contains some 34,000 clones, 80% to 95% of which appear only once. No antigen has been assigned to these receptors. The material sequenced was PBMCs, taken from a glioma patient whose treatment included an IDH1 peptide vaccine. These receptors all stem from a woman aged 35 to 49 with glioma. CDR3s include the opening cysteine and the closing phenylalanine or tryptophan. D genes are given only for firm matches. Clone size is not always given. Where it is, it says once, few, many or a class for expanded clones.

J | size | D | V | CDR3 | DNA
TRBJ1-4 | NA | NA | TRBV20-1 | CSAFRSGKLFF | TGCAGTGCTTTTCGGAGTGGGAAACTGTTTTTT
TRBJ2-3 | once | TRBD2 | TRBV5-1 | CASSLGLAGGPSDTQYF | TGCGCCAGCAGCTTGGGACTAGCGGGAGGGCCTTCAGATACGCAGTATTTT
TRBJ2-3 | NA | TRBD2 | TRBV4-3 | CASSQGSGGAGDTQYF | TGCGCCAGCAGCCAAGGTAGCGGGGGGGCAGGAGATACGCAGTATTTT
TRBJ2-7 | NA | NA | TRBV5-1 | CASSSGYYEQYF | TGCGCCAGCAGCTCTGGTTACTACGAGCAGTACTTC
TRBJ1-1 | NA | NA | TRBV7-9 | CASSLGQMNTEAFF | TGTGCCAGCAGCTTAGGACAGATGAACACTGAAGCTTTCTTT
TRBJ2-3 | NA | NA | TRBV15 | CATSRSKDLTDTQYF | TGTGCCACCAGCAGATCGAAGGATCTCACAGATACGCAGTATTTT
TRBJ2-4 | once | NA | TRBV5-6 | CASSLGENIQYF | TGTGCCAGCAGCTTGGGGGAAAACATTCAGTACTTC
TRBJ1-3 | NA | TRBD1 | TRBV5-1 | CASSLYGQGTNTIYF | TGCGCCAGCAGCTTGTATGGACAGGGGACGAACACCATATATTTT
TRBJ1-6 | NA | NA | TRBV6-5 | CASSYSSSGKNSPLHF | TGTGCCAGCAGTTACTCGAGCTCAGGGAAGAATTCACCCCTCCACTTT
TRBJ2-3 | NA | NA | TRBV2 | CASSDLEGGSTDTQYF | TGTGCCAGCAGTGACCTAGAGGGGGGTTCCACAGATACGCAGTATTTT
TRBJ2-1 | NA | TRBD2 | TRBV7-3 | CASSLAGVGNEQFF | TGTGCCAGCAGCTTAGCGGGAGTCGGGAATGAGCAGTTCTTC
TRBJ1-5 | NA | NA | TRBV6-6 | CASSYGRAYSNQPQHF | TGTGCCAGCAGTTACGGGCGAGCTTATAGCAATCAGCCCCAGCATTTT
TRBJ2-5 | NA | NA | TRBV7-9 | CASSHIGPGETQYF | TGTGCCAGCAGCCATATTGGGCCGGGGGAGACCCAGTACTTC
TRBJ2-7 | NA | TRBD2 | TRBV6-5 | CASSYSIAGSYEQYF | TGTGCCAGCAGTTACTCGATAGCGGGAAGCTACGAGCAGTACTTC
TRBJ2-7 | NA | TRBD2 | TRBV2 | CASRTSGMSYEQYF | TGTGCCAGTAGGACTAGCGGAATGTCCTACGAGCAGTACTTC
TRBJ1-4 | NA | NA | TRBV29-1 | CSVVGTGSEKLFF | TGCAGCGTTGTCGGGACTGGAAGTGAAAAACTGTTTTTT
TRBJ1-5 | once | TRBD1 | TRBV27 | CASSLNRGRPQHF | TGTGCCAGCAGTCTCAACAGGGGACGGCCCCAGCATTTT
TRBJ2-3 | NA | TRBD2 | TRBV7-2 | CASSPRREQDTQYF | TGTGCCAGCAGCCCTAGGCGGGAGCAAGATACGCAGTATTTT
TRBJ2-1 | NA | TRBD1 | TRBV11-3 | CASSLVGTGGEQFF | TGTGCCAGCAGCTTAGTCGGGACAGGGGGTGAGCAGTTCTTC
TRBJ2-1 | NA | TRBD2 | TRBV2 | CASRPETSGRFF | TGTGCCAGCAGGCCTGAGACTAGCGGGCGGTTCTTC
TRBJ1-2 | NA | TRBD1 | TRBV28 | CASKDRDRGAVGYTF | TGTGCCAGCAAAGACCGGGACAGGGGGGCTGTTGGCTACACCTTC
TRBJ2-3 | NA | NA | TRBV1 | CTSSQGVSSGREADTQYF | TGCACCAGCAGCCAAGGGGTGAGTAGCGGGAGGGAGGCAGATACGCAGTATTTT
TRBJ2-3 | NA | NA | TRBV5-1 | CASSSGQTDTQYF | TGCGCCAGCAGCTCGGGGCAGACAGATACGCAGTATTTT
TRBJ2-1 | NA | TRBD2 | TRBV5-1 | CASSLVIQLAGGNYNEQFF | TGCGCCAGCAGCTTGGTGATTCAACTAGCGGGAGGTAACTACAATGAGCAGTTCTTC
TRBJ2-7 | NA | NA | TRBV10-3 | CAISERGDSEQYF | TGTGCCATCAGTGAGCGGGGGGACAGCGAGCAGTACTTC
TRBJ2-7 | once | TRBD2 | TRBV5-4 | CASSILAGGPSEQYF | TGTGCCAGCAGCATACTAGCGGGAGGGCCGAGCGAGCAGTACTTC
TRBJ2-3 | NA | NA | TRBV5-1 | CASSLLESTDTQYF | TGCGCCAGCAGCTTACTAGAAAGCACAGATACGCAGTATTTT
TRBJ1-2 | few | NA | TRBV2 | CASSDFKERGTF | TGTGCCAGCAGTGATTTTAAGGAGAGAGGGACCTTC
TRBJ1-2 | NA | NA | TRBV5-1 | CASSLTAGDVGYTF | TGCGCCAGCAGCTTGACGGCGGGGGACGTCGGCTACACCTTC
TRBJ2-7 | NA | NA | TRBV5-1 | CASSPTGPTEQYF | TGCGCCAGCAGCCCCACCGGGCCCACCGAGCAGTACTTC
TRBJ1-1 | NA | NA | TRBV10-3 | CAISERGSTEAFF | TGTGCCATCAGTGAGCGGGGTAGCACTGAAGCTTTCTTT
TRBJ2-5 | NA | TRBD2 | TRBV7-4 | CASSWRLAGEGETQYF | TGTGCCAGCAGCTGGAGGTTAGCGGGGGAGGGGGAGACCCAGTACTTC
TRBJ2-1 | NA | TRBD1 | TRBV5-1 | CASSSDRGLFEQFF | TGCGCCAGCAGCTCGGACAGGGGGCTCTTTGAGCAGTTCTTC
TRBJ2-2 | NA | NA | TRBV6-1 | CASSGGTQNTGELFF | TGTGCCAGCAGTGGAGGGACGCAGAACACCGGGGAGCTGTTTTTT
TRBJ1-1 | NA | NA | TRBV18 | CASSQIRDTEAFF | TGTGCCAGCTCCCAGATCCGGGACACTGAAGCTTTCTTT
TRBJ2-7 | NA | TRBD1 | TRBV4-2 | CASSPTGATGEQYF | TGTGCCAGCTCCCCGACAGGGGCTACGGGGGAGCAGTACTTC
TRBJ1-2 | few | NA | TRBV6-5 | CASWSVTEGGYTF | TGTGCCAGCTGGAGCGTCACAGAAGGAGGCTACACCTTC
TRBJ1-1 | NA | NA | TRBV25-1 | CASTPTENTEAFF | TGTGCCAGCACCCCCACAGAGAACACTGAAGCTTTCTTT
TRBJ1-4 | NA | NA | TRBV5-1 | CASSLAGRANEKLFF | TGCGCCAGCAGCTTGGCTGGTCGGGCTAATGAAAAACTGTTTTTT
TRBJ1-1 | once | NA | TRBV10-1 | CASSEQRSMNTEAFF | TGCGCCAGCAGTGAGCAACGGAGCATGAACACTGAAGCTTTCTTT
TRBJ2-2 | NA | NA | TRBV7-9 | CASSGTGELFF | TGTGCCAGCAGTGGGACCGGGGAGCTGTTTTTT
TRBJ1-2 | NA | TRBD1 | TRBV9 | CASSVDAGGVYGYTF | TGTGCCAGCAGCGTAGATGCAGGGGGCGTCTATGGCTACACCTTC
TRBJ2-3 | NA | NA | TRBV6-5 | CASSYGSGRTDTQYF | TGTGCCAGCAGTTACGGTTCGGGGCGCACAGATACGCAGTATTTT
TRBJ1-1 | NA | NA | TRBV5-6 | CASSWPSGITEAFF | TGTGCCAGCAGCTGGCCGTCAGGGATCACTGAAGCTTTCTTT
TRBJ2-2 | NA | TRBD2 | TRBV4-1 | CASSRYLAGGPGGELFF | TGCGCCAGCAGCCGATACCTAGCGGGAGGGCCAGGCGGGGAGCTGTTTTTT
TRBJ2-7 | NA | NA | TRBV7-9 | CASANGRGSYEQYF | TGTGCCAGCGCGAACGGACGCGGCTCCTACGAGCAGTACTTC
TRBJ1-1 | few | NA | TRBV4-1 | CASSQDQAVYTEAFF | TGCGCCAGCAGCCAAGATCAAGCAGTATACACTGAAGCTTTCTTT
TRBJ2-7 | NA | TRBD1 | TRBV23-1 | CASSHPGTGDNEQYF | TGCGCCAGCAGTCACCCCGGGACAGGGGACAACGAGCAGTACTTC
TRBJ2-5 | NA | NA | TRBV5-6 | CASSLGQETQYF | TGTGCCAGCAGCTTGGGTCAAGAGACCCAGTACTTC
TRBJ1-5 | NA | NA | TRBV15 | CATSRGGYMSQPQHF | TGTGCCACCAGCAGAGGAGGGTACATGTCCCAGCCCCAGCATTTT
TRBJ1-2 | NA | NA | TRBV6-5 | CASSYSTGHGYTF | TGTGCCAGCAGTTACTCAACAGGGCATGGCTACACCTTC
TRBJ1-2 | NA | TRBD1 | TRBV29-1 | CSVESQGAYYGYTF | TGCAGCGTTGAGTCACAGGGGGCTTACTATGGCTACACCTTC
TRBJ2-3 | NA | TRBD2 | TRBV4-2 | CASSQEPSGGFADTQYF | TGTGCCAGCAGCCAAGAACCCAGCGGGGGGTTCGCAGATACGCAGTATTTT
TRBJ1-1 | NA | NA | TRBV6-5 | CASSYPGGGTEAFF | TGTGCCAGCAGTTATCCGGGAGGGGGCACTGAAGCTTTCTTT
TRBJ2-7 | once | NA | TRBV6-6 | CASRDPGDGHHEQYF | TGTGCCAGCAGGGACCCAGGGGACGGACACCACGAGCAGTACTTC